This T cell receptor (beta chain) was profiled in a study of blood T cell repertoires in COVID-19. Study context: COVID-19 samples, acute and convalescent, were from the United States, Italy and Spain. T cells, B-cell-depleted T cells, or PBMCs provided the cDNA or gDNA that served as material.

Original methodology: Reference gene primer amplification gave nucleated cell count estimates. TCRdb's copy holds only in-frame clones and misses some; the assay was immunoSEQ multiplex PCR. The DNA was the basis for D and trimming; V, J and clone size are from that table. The data show roughly 150,000 clones, with roughly 93% seen just once and roughly 5% held by the top ten. Recruited during active infection, patients (from Seattle) were subsequently followed longitudinally. V lost 1 base to trimming and J lost 5 bases, with 12 bases between them. Germline V CDR1 and CDR2: LGHDT, YNNKEL (reference sequence). The CDR3 is 16 residues long.

The sequence was obtained from a man between 18 and 35 years old with COVID-19, enrolled during active disease. The chain combines TRBV3-1 (or the pseudogene TRBV3-2) with TRBJ1-6; possible D gene TRBD1, 5 bases. The sequenced material came from peripheral blood. CDR3 in DNA: TGTGCCAGCAGCCAAGGGTGGGGCCTCCATAATTCACCCCTCCACTTT. Its protein is CASSQGWGLHNSPLHF.